The clone carrying this TCR beta chain was observed many times. As yet, its antigen is unknown. The sample is drawn from a study of T cells in Graves' hyperthyroidism and ophthalmopathy. Study summary: It was at initial diagnosis, before any treatment, that peripheral blood was collected.

Patients aged 18 to 65 had newly diagnosed hyperthyroidism that had lasted under 2 months. Each diagnosis drew on symptoms, thyroxine, TRAb, thyroid ultrasound and orbital computed tomography findings. The investigators amplified TCR beta CDR3 regions from RNA transcripts. Primed by the HTBI set, a first-round RT-PCR was run on the TCR CDR3. TCRdb called the multiplex PCR reads again in MiXCR, with one record for every CDR3 protein. The sample carries hundreds of thousands of distinct CDR3 sequences, 12% to 15% recorded once. Regarding the study as a whole: In the blood, most expanded thyroid clonotypes above 0.001 appeared as well.

This CDR3 region has 16 residues. V dropped 7 bases and J dropped 5 bases, with 22 bases sitting between them. Germline V gives CDR1 MDHEN, CDR2 SYDVKM. The chain employs TRBV28 and TRBJ2-3; maybe TRBD1 (5 bases). The sequencing input was blood. This receptor was obtained from a woman aged 18 to 35 with Graves' hyperthyroidism. Here the CDR3 reads CASTPTVMFVGDTQYF. CDR3 nucleotide sequence: TGTGCCAGCACCCCGACAGTCATGTTCGTTGGAGATACGCAGTATTTT.